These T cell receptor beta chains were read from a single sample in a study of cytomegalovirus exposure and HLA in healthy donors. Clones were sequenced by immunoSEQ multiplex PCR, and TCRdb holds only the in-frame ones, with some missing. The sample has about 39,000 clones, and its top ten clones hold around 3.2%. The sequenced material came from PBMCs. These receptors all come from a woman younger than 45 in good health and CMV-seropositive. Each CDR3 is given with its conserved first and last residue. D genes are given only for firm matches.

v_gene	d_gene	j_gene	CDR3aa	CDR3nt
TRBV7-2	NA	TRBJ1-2	CASSLSPVQGSRLGYTF	TGTGCCAGCAGCTTAAGCCCCGTACAGGGCTCTAGGCTCGGCTACACCTTC
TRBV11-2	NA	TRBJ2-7	CASSLVSGRRYEQYF	TGTGCCAGCAGCTTAGTCTCAGGGCGCCGTTATGAGCAGTACTTC
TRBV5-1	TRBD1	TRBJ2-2	CASSTRQGRTGELFF	TGCGCCAGCAGCACCAGACAGGGACGAACCGGGGAGCTGTTTTTT
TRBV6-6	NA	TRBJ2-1	CASRTGTADFGEQFF	TGTGCCAGCAGGACCGGGACTGCGGACTTCGGTGAGCAGTTCTTC
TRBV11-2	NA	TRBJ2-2	CASLRRAGELFF	TGTGCCAGCCTTAGGAGGGCCGGGGAGCTGTTTTTT
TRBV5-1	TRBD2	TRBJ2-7	CASTRDYRESGFGSSYEQYF	TGCGCCAGCACAAGGGACTACCGAGAATCCGGTTTTGGGAGCTCCTACGAGCAGTACTTC
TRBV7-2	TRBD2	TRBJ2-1	CASSVGLAVYNEQFF	TGTGCCAGCAGCGTAGGACTAGCGGTATACAATGAGCAGTTCTTC
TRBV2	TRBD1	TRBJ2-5	CASSTGGGETQYF	TGTGCCAGCAGTACAGGGGGCGGTGAGACCCAGTACTTC
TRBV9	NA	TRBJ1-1	CASSVRSNGEAFF	TGTGCCAGCAGCGTCCGGTCGAACGGGGAAGCTTTCTTT
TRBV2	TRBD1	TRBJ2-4	CASSESLGNRGKNIQYF	TGTGCCAGCAGTGAAAGTTTGGGGAACAGGGGCAAAAACATTCAGTACTTC
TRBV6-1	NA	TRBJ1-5	CASSAQGSNQPQHF	TGTGCCAGCAGTGCCCAGGGGTCCAATCAGCCCCAGCATTTT
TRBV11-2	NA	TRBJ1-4	CASSLGYGDEKLFF	TGTGCCAGCAGCTTAGGGTACGGGGATGAAAAACTGTTTTTT
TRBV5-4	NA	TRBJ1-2	CASSLGGEGPYGYTF	TGTGCCAGCAGCTTGGGCGGGGAGGGCCCTTATGGCTACACCTTC
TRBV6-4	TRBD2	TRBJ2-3	CASSDASGDTDTQYF	TGTGCCAGCAGTGACGCTAGCGGGGACACAGATACGCAGTATTTT
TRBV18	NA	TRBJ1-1	CASSLAGGDGEAFF	TGTGCCAGCTCACTCGCCGGGGGGGATGGTGAAGCTTTCTTT
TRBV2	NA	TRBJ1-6	CASGGGIPHF	TGTGCCAGCGGGGGAGGTATTCCCCACTTT
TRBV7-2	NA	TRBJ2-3	CASSLWGQSTDTQYF	TGTGCCAGCAGCTTATGGGGACAAAGCACAGATACGCAGTATTTT
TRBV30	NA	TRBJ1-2	CAWSTGTPKRDF	TGTGCCTGGAGTACCGGGACACCAAAACGGGACTTC
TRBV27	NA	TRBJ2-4	CASSISGTDIQYF	TGTGCCAGCAGTATCTCAGGCACGGACATTCAGTACTTC
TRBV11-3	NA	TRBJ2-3	CASSGYRGTDTQYF	TGTGCCAGCAGCGGATACAGGGGCACAGATACGCAGTATTTT
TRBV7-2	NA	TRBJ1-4	CASSLSGGREKLFF	TGTGCCAGCAGCTTATCGGGGGGGCGGGAAAAACTGTTTTTT
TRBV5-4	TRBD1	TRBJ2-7	CASSWDRAISYEQYF	TGTGCCAGCAGCTGGGACAGGGCAATCTCCTACGAGCAGTACTTC
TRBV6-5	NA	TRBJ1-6	CAVREGDSPLHF	TGTGCCGTACGAGAGGGAGATTCACCCCTCCACTTT
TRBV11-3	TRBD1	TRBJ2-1	CASSSKTGGVYNEQFF	TGTGCCAGCAGCTCAAAGACAGGGGGTGTCTACAATGAGCAGTTCTTC
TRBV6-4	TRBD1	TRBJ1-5	CASRVPGQGQGPQHF	TGTGCCAGCAGAGTCCCGGGACAGGGTCAGGGGCCCCAGCATTTT
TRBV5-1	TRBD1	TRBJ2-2	CASSPGQILTGELFF	TGCGCCAGCAGCCCGGGACAGATCCTCACCGGGGAGCTGTTTTTT
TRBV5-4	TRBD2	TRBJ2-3	CASSYLAGSTDTQYF	TGTGCCAGCAGCTATCTAGCGGGGAGCACAGATACGCAGTATTTT
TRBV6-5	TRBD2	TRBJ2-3	CASSFFTSGGTDTQYF	TGTGCCAGCAGTTTCTTTACTAGCGGGGGCACAGATACGCAGTATTTT
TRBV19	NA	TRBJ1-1	CASSIAVSRTEAFF	TGTGCCAGTAGTATCGCCGTATCTCGGACTGAAGCTTTCTTT
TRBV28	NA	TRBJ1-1	CASSRGLTEAFF	TGTGCCAGCAGCCGAGGTTTAACTGAAGCTTTCTTT
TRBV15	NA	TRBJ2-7	CATSRGQDYEQYF	TGTGCCACCAGCAGAGGACAAGACTACGAGCAGTACTTC
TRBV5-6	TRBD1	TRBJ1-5	CASSSGGAGGYSNQPQHF	TGTGCCAGCAGCTCGGGGGGTGCAGGGGGCTATAGCAATCAGCCCCAGCATTTT
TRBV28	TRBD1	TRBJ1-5	CASSFVAGGQQPQHF	TGTGCCAGCAGTTTTGTCGCAGGGGGACAGCAGCCCCAGCATTTT
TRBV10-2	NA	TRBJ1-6	CASTLTGTSYNSPLHF	TGCGCCAGCACCCTAACAGGGACCTCCTATAATTCACCCCTCCACTTT
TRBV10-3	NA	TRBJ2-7	CAISEYDRYEQYF	TGTGCCATCAGTGAGTATGACAGGTACGAGCAGTACTTC
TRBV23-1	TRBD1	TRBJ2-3	CASSRISSTGVRDTQYF	TGCGCCAGCAGTCGAATCTCCTCGACAGGGGTGAGAGATACGCAGTATTTT
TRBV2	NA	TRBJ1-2	CASRPGHSLYGYTF	TGTGCCAGCAGGCCGGGACACTCACTCTATGGCTACACCTTC
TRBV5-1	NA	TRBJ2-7	CATRPRDNAYEQYF	TGCGCCACCCGCCCTCGGGACAACGCCTACGAGCAGTACTTC
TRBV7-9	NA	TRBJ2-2	CASSSSTANTGELFF	TGTGCCAGCAGCTCGTCGACAGCGAACACCGGGGAGCTGTTTTTT
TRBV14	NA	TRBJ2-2	CASSQLGPGSNTGELFF	TGTGCCAGCAGCCAATTGGGTCCAGGCTCGAACACCGGGGAGCTGTTTTTT
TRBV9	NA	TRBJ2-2	CASSLRGDTGELFF	TGTGCCAGCAGCTTGCGCGGGGACACCGGGGAGCTGTTTTTT
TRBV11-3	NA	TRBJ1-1	CASSFRGRENTEAFF	TGTGCCAGCAGCTTCAGGGGCAGGGAGAACACTGAAGCTTTCTTT
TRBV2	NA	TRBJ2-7	CASKRGQLYEQYF	TGTGCCAGCAAGAGAGGACAGCTCTACGAGCAGTACTTC
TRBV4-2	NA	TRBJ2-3	CASSPGGSGDDPDTDTQYF	TGTGCCAGCAGCCCAGGGGGTAGCGGGGACGACCCAGACACAGATACGCAGTATTTT
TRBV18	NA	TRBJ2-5	CASSPSGETQYF	TGTGCCAGCTCACCGTCCGGGGAGACCCAGTACTTC
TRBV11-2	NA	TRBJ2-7	CASSPVRFLYEQYF	TGTGCCAGCAGCCCCGTTCGGTTCCTCTACGAGCAGTACTTC
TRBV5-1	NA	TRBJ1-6	CASSLAGDSPLHF	TGCGCCAGCAGCTTGGCGGGTGATTCACCCCTCCACTTT
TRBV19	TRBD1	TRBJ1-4	CASSASFAGTVEKLFF	TGTGCCAGTAGTGCATCGTTTGCCGGGACAGTCGAAAAACTGTTTTTT
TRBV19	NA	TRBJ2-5	CASSIRPGSVGETQYF	TGTGCCAGTAGTATTCGTCCGGGGAGCGTAGGAGAGACCCAGTACTTC
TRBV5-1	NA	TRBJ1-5	CASSPGQNQPQHF	TGCGCCAGCAGCCCAGGACAGAATCAGCCCCAGCATTTT
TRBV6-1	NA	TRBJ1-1	CASDTAAGVTEAFF	TGTGCCAGCGATACGGCGGCGGGAGTCACTGAAGCTTTCTTT
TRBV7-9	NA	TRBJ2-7	CASDRDWGYEQYF	TGTGCCAGCGATCGGGACTGGGGCTACGAGCAGTACTTC
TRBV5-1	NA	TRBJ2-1	CASSAGWGGWPNEQFF	TGCGCCAGCAGCGCCGGATGGGGAGGTTGGCCGAATGAGCAGTTCTTC
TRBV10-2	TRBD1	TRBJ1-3	CASATGLTGNTIYF	TGCGCCAGCGCGACAGGGTTGACTGGAAACACCATATATTTT
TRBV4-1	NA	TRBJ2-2	CASSQNLEFTGELFF	TGCGCCAGCAGCCAAAATTTAGAGTTCACCGGGGAGCTGTTTTTT
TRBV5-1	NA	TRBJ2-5	CASSLKQETQYF	TGCGCCAGCAGCCTTAAACAAGAGACCCAGTACTTC
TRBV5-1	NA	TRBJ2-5	CASSLGQLKETQYF	TGCGCCAGCAGCTTGGGACAGCTTAAAGAGACCCAGTACTTC
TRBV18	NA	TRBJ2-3	CASSYRERNTDTQYF	TGTGCCAGCTCGTACAGGGAACGGAACACAGATACGCAGTATTTT
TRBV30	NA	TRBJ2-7	CAWRDYSYEQYF	TGTGCCTGGAGGGACTACTCCTACGAGCAGTACTTC
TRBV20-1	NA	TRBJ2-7	CSARDPAGEYF	TGCAGTGCTAGAGATCCCGCAGGGGAGTACTTC